This section outlines one T cell receptor (beta chain) sequence together with its context. Its antigen remains unidentified. The donors comprised healthy bone marrow donors. The sample belongs to a study of cytomegalovirus exposure and HLA in healthy donors. Findings and limits, study-wide: Later, TCR association rates were found to vary by HLA locus, highest for DRB1 and lowest for HLA-C.

In the PCR, 60 Vbeta and 13 Jbeta primers were used. TCRdb keeps only in-frame clones here, not all; method: immunoSEQ multiplex PCR. This table holds approximately 150,000 clones, roughly three quarters found once. Germline CDR1 SGHAT, CDR2 FQNNGV. The length of the CDR3 is 16 residues. J is TRBJ2-5 and V is TRBV11-2; 8 bases align to TRBD1. The J call may be incorrect, as the DNA end agrees better with TRBJ2-7. The sequence was collected from a woman in her thirties or forties in good health and CMV-seronegative. Sequenced sample: PBMCs. Here the CDR3 reads CASSARTGKRSYEQYF. The CDR3 bases are TGTGCCAGCAGCGCCAGGACAGGGAAGAGGTCCTACGAGCAGTACTTC.